A single sample gave rise to the 24 T cell receptor beta chains below, sequenced in a study of monozygotic twins with inflammatory bowel disease. Reanalyzing the 5' RACE reads, TCRdb keeps one entry per CDR3 protein, without DNA. This sample's table reports some 160,000 distinct CDR3 sequences. Sequencing was performed on blood. The receptor source for this set is a human donor with ulcerative colitis or Crohn's disease, or a healthy co-twin of an affected twin (not recorded which).

The chain recombines TRBV28 with TRBJ1-6; the D gene TCRdb calls, TRBD1, cannot be checked with no DNA. The CDR3 totals 15 residues. CDR1 MDHEN and CDR2 SYDVKM come from the germline V gene. The chain's CDR3 is CASSLPGQHNSPLHF.

CDR3 in amino acids: CSATQGVPPQHF. J is TRBJ1-5 and V is TRBV20-1; the D call of TRBD1 rests on TCRdb alone, since no DNA is present to check it. CDR3 size: 12 residues. The germline V gene has CDR1 DFQATT and CDR2 SNEGSKA (reference sequence).

The gene calls are TRBV5-1 and TRBJ2-1; TCRdb's D gene call, TRBD2, goes unchecked for lack of DNA. The CDR3 is made up of 14 amino acids. CDR1 is SGHRS and CDR2 is YFSETQ in the germline V gene. This chain's CDR3 is CASSLGLGGNEQFF.

The chain links TRBV11-3 to TRBJ2-3. The V gene's germline CDR1 is SGHNT and CDR2 YENEEA. The CDR3 is made up of 17 amino acids. The CDR3 spells CASSLVGWRSSTDTQYF.

The chain is built from TRBV29-1 and TRBJ2-7; TCRdb selects TRBD1, and the lack of DNA leaves this call unchecked. Germline values: CDR1 SQVTM, CDR2 ANQGSEA. The CDR3 runs to 15 residues. CDR3 in amino acids: CSVAQGTSKRDEQYF.

J is TRBJ1-6 and V is TRBV5-1; the D call from TCRdb, TRBD1, cannot be confirmed without DNA. The germline V gene has CDR1 SGHRS and CDR2 YFSETQ. This CDR3 has 15 amino acids. The CDR3 reads CANPLKSSYNSPLHF.

The V gene is TRBV29-1, the J gene TRBJ2-5; TCRdb's D gene call, TRBD2, goes unchecked for lack of DNA. Germline loops: CDR1 SQVTM, CDR2 ANQGSEA. CDR3 length equals 15 residues. Here the CDR3 reads CSVGRRLAVQETQYF. Full variable domain (remainder filled in from reference TRBV29-1 and TRBJ2-5): SAVISQKPSRDICQRGTSLTIQCQVDSQVTMMFWYRQQPGQSLTLIATANQGSEATYESGFVIDKFPISRPNLTFSTLTVSNMSPEDSSIYLCSVGRRLAVQETQYFGPGTRLLVL.

CDR3 loop: CSARDPGGGIPDTQYF. The chain couples TRBV20-1 to TRBJ2-3; TCRdb's D call, TRBD2, is unchecked because there is no DNA. Looked up from germline, CDR1 is DFQATT and CDR2 is SNEGSKA (reference sequence). CDR3 length: 16 residues.

The J gene is TRBJ1-2, the V gene TRBV5-1; TCRdb returns TRBD1, unconfirmable since there is no DNA. The CDR3 length is 14 residues. Germline CDR1 SGHRS, CDR2 YFSETQ. This CDR3 is CASSFTGGAEGYTF.

The rearrangement links TRBV5-1 to TRBJ2-2. This CDR3 contains 15 residues. CDR1 SGHRS and CDR2 YFSETQ come from the germline V gene. The CDR3 sequence is CASSPQVTPTGELFF.

The chain has TRBV18 and TRBJ1-6; the D call from TCRdb, TRBD1, cannot be confirmed without DNA. Germline assignment: CDR1 KGHSH and CDR2 LQKENI. The CDR3 contains 19 residues. The chain's CDR3 is CASSRLPGQGRVRNSPLHF.

The gene calls are TRBV7-2 and TRBJ1-5; TCRdb indicates TRBD1, and absent DNA this call remains unverified. This CDR3 region has 15 residues. CDR1 is SGHTA, CDR2 FQGNSA, per germline. The CDR3 loop reads CASSPSWDRVQPQHF.

The chain combines TRBV12-3 or TRBV12-4 with TRBJ2-1; TCRdb designates TRBD1, a call that cannot be tested without DNA. This CDR3 has 13 residues. CDR3 region: CASTLDRAGEKFF.

CDR3 protein: CSVESGRNYGYTF. This chain joins TRBV29-1 and TRBJ1-2. CDR1 and CDR2 (germline): SQVTM, ANQGSEA. This CDR3 comprises 13 residues.

The chain employs TRBV7-2 and TRBJ2-7; there is no DNA to check the TCRdb D call of TRBD1. Germline V gene sequence: CDR1 SGHTA, CDR2 FQGNSA. The CDR3 is made up of 13 amino acids. CDR3: CATSSGLTSEQYF.

V usage is TRBV11-2 and J usage is TRBJ1-5; absent DNA, TCRdb's TRBD1 call cannot be checked. The CDR3 contains 19 residues. CDR1 and CDR2 (germline): SGHAT, FQNNGV. This CDR3 reads CASSQWSGQGQYSNQPQHF.

This chain's CDR3 is CASSPTDSFRYF. The J gene is TRBJ1-3, the V gene TRBV18. This CDR3 region has 12 residues. Germline-derived CDR1 and CDR2 are KGHSH and LQKENI.

The V and J genes are TRBV5-1 and TRBJ2-3; with no DNA, the TCRdb D assignment of TRBD1 cannot be verified. The CDR3 sequence is 14 residues long. Germline-derived CDR1 and CDR2 are SGHRS and YFSETQ. The chain's CDR3 is CASNRGTAPDTQYF. Full variable domain (remainder filled in from reference TRBV5-1 and TRBJ2-3): KAGVTQTPRYLIKTRGQQVTLSCSPISGHRSVSWYQQTPGQGLQFLFEYFSETQRNKGNFPGRFSGRQFSNSRSEMNVSTLELGDSALYLCASNRGTAPDTQYFGPGTRLTVL.

The genes are TRBV30 and TRBJ2-1; TCRdb indicates TRBD2, and absent DNA this call remains unverified. Germline loops: CDR1 GTSNPN, CDR2 SVGIG (reference sequence). CDR3 size: 14 residues. The CDR3 is CAWSRTLANNEQFF.

The genes are TRBV12-3 or TRBV12-4 and TRBJ1-2. The CDR3 runs to 12 residues. CDR3 in amino acids: CASSFAHRGYTF.

This rearrangement joins TRBV5-1 to TRBJ1-2; TCRdb indicates TRBD1, and absent DNA this call remains unverified. This CDR3 is built from 14 residues. Germline CDR1 SGHRS, CDR2 YFSETQ. The CDR3 sequence: CASSRTGGLDGYTF. Combining the CDR3 with reference TRBV5-1 and TRBJ1-2 gives the whole variable domain KAGVTQTPRYLIKTRGQQVTLSCSPISGHRSVSWYQQTPGQGLQFLFEYFSETQRNKGNFPGRFSGRQFSNSRSEMNVSTLELGDSALYLCASSRTGGLDGYTFGSGTRLTVV.

The chain couples TRBV27 to TRBJ1-2. The CDR3 covers 12 residues. CDR1 and CDR2 (germline): MNHEY, SMNVEV (reference sequence). CDR3 loop: CASSFAGGGYTF.

The genes are TRBV7-2 and TRBJ2-5; TCRdb indicates TRBD1, and absent DNA this call remains unverified. Germline lookup yields CDR1 SGHTA and CDR2 FQGNSA. The CDR3 has 13 residues. The CDR3 here is CASSAQGGETQYF.

The rearrangement joins TRBV7-2 to TRBJ1-1. The germline V gene has CDR1 SGHTA and CDR2 FQGNSA. The CDR3 has 13 amino acids. This CDR3 reads CASSFDVDTEAFF.